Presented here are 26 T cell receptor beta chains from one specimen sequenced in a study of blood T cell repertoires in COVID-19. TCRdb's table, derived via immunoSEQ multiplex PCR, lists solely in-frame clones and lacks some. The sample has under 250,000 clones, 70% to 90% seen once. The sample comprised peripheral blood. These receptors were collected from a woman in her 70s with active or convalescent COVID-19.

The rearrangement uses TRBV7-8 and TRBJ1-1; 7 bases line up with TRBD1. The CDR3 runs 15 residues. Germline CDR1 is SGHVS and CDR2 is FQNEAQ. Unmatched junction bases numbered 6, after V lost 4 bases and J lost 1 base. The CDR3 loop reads CASSSRDSRNTEAFF. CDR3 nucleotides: TGTGCCAGCAGCTCGCGGGACAGTAGGAACACTGAAGCTTTCTTT.

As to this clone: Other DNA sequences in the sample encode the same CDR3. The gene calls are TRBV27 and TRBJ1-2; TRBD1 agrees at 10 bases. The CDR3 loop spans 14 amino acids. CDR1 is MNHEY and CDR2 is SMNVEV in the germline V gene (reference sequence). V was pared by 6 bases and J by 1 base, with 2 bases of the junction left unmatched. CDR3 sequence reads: CASRRTGGNYGYTF. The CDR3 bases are TGTGCCAGCAGACGGACAGGGGGTAACTATGGCTACACCTTC.

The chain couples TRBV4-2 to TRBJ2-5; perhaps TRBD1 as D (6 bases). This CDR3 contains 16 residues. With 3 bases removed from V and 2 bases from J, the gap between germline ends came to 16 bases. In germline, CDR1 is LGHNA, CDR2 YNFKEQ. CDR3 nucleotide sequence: TGTGCCAGCAGCCACGGAACCGGGACACAACAAGAGACCCAGTACTTC. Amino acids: CASSHGTGTQQETQYF.

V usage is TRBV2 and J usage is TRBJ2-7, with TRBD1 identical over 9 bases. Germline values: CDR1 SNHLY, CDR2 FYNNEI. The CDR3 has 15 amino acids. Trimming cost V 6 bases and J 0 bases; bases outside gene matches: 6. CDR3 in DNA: TGTGCCAGCAGGCCGGGACAGGGTTTCTCCTACGAGCAGTACTTC. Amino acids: CASRPGQGFSYEQYF.

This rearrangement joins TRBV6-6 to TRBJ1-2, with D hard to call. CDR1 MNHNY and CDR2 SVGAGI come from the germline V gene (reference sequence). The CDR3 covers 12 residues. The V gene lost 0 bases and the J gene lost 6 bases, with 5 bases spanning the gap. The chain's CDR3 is CASSYSGNGYTF. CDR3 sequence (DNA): TGTGCCAGCAGTTACTCGGGCAATGGCTACACCTTC.

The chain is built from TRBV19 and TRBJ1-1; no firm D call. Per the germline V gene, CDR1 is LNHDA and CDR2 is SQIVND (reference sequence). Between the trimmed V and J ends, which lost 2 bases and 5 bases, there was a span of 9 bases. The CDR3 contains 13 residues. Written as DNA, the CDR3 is TGTGCCAGTAGTATAAGTAAGCTGACTGAAGCTTTCTTT. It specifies CASSISKLTEAFF.

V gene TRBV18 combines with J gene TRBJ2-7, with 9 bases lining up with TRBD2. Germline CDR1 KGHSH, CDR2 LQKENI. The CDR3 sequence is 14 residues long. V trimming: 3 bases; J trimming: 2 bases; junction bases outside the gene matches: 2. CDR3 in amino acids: CASSPSGGTYEQYF. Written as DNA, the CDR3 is TGTGCCAGCTCACCTAGCGGGGGTACCTACGAGCAGTACTTC.

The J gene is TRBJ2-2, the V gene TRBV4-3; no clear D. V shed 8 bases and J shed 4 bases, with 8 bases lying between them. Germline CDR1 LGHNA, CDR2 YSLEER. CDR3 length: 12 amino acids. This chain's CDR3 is CASRGSTGELFF. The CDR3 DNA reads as TGCGCCAGCCGCGGCAGCACCGGGGAGCTGTTTTTT.

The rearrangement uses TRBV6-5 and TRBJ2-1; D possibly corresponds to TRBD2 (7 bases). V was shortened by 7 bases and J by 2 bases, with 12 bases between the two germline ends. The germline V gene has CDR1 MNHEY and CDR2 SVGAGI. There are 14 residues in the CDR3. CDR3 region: CASTTGGPYNEQFF. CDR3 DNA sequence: TGTGCCAGCACCACGGGGGGCCCCTACAATGAGCAGTTCTTC.

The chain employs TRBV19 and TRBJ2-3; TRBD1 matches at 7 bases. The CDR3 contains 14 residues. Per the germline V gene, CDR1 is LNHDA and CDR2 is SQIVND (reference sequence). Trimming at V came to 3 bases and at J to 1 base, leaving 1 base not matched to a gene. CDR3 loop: CASSMTGRTDTQYF. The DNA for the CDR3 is TGTGCCAGTAGTATGACAGGGCGCACAGATACGCAGTATTTT.

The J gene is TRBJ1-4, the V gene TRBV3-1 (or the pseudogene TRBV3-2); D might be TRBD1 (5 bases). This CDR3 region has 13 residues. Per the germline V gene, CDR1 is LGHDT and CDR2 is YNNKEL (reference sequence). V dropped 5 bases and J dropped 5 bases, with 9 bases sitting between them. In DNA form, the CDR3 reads TGTGCCAGCAGCGTCGGGGGGAATGAAAAACTGTTTTTT. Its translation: CASSVGGNEKLFF.

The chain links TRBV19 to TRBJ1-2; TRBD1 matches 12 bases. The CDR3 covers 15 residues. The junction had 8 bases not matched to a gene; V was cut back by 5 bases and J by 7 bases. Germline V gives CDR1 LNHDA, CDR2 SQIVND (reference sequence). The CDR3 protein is CASSLPGQGAPGYTF. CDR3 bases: TGTGCCAGTAGTTTACCGGGACAGGGGGCGCCTGGCTACACCTTC.

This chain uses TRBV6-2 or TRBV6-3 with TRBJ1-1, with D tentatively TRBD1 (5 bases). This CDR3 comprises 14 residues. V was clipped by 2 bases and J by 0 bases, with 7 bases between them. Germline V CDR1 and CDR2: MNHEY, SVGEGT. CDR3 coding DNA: TGTGCCAGCAGTTACAACAGGCTGAACACTGAAGCTTTCTTT. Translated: CASSYNRLNTEAFF.

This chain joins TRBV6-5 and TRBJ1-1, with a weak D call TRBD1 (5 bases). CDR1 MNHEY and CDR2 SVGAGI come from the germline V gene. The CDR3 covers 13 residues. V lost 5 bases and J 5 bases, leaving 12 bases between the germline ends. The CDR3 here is CASSRRVQTEAFF. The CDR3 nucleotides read TGTGCCAGCAGTCGCAGGGTCCAGACTGAAGCTTTCTTT.

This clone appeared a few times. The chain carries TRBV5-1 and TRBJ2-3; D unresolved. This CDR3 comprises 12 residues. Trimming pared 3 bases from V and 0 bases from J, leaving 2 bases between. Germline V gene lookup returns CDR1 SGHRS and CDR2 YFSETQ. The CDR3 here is CASSSSTDTQYF. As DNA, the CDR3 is TGCGCCAGCAGCTCGAGCACAGATACGCAGTATTTT.

CDR3 sequence: CASSQSVGTGNEKLFF. Written as DNA, the CDR3 is TGTGCCAGCAGCCAATCGGTCGGGACAGGGAATGAAAAACTGTTTTTT. This chain uses TRBV16 with TRBJ1-4; 9 bases agree with TRBD1. V lost 0 bases, J lost 5 bases, and 4 bases stayed unmatched. Germline V gene lookup returns CDR1 KGHSY and CDR2 FQNENV. The CDR3 runs to 16 residues.

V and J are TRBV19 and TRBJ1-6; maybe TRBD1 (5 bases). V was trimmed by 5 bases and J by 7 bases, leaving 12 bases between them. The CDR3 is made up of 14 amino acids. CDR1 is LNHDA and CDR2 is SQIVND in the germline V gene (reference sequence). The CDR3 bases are TGTGCCAGTAGTGAGCAGGGAAGGAATTCACCCCTCCACTTT. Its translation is CASSEQGRNSPLHF.

This chain's CDR3 is CASSPRETQYF. CDR3 nucleotide sequence: TGTGCCAGCAGCCCCCGGGAGACCCAGTACTTC. V is TRBV6-2 or TRBV6-3 and J is TRBJ2-5; no clear D gene. V dropped 6 bases and J dropped 5 bases, with 7 bases sitting between them. The germline V gene encodes CDR1 MNHEY and CDR2 SVGEGT. There are 11 residues in the CDR3.

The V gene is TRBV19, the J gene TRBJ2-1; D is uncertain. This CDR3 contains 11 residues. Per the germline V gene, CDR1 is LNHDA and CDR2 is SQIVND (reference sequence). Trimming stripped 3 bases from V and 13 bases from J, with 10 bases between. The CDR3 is CASSILTSQFF. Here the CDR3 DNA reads TGTGCCAGTAGTATCCTAACGAGTCAGTTCTTC.

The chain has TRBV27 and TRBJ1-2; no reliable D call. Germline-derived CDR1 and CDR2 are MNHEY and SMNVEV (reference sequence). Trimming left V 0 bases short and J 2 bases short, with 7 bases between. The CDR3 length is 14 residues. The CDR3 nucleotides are TGTGCCAGCAGTTTATCGAGAACGAACTATGGCTACACCTTC. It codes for CASSLSRTNYGYTF.

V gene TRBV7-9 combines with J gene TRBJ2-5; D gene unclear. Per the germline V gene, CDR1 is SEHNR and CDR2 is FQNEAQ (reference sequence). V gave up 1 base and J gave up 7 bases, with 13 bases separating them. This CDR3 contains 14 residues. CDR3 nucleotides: TGTGCCAGCAGCTTAGTTCTGAGCCCGGGGACCCAGTACTTC. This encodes CASSLVLSPGTQYF. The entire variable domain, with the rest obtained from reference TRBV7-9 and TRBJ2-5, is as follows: DTGVSQNPRHKITKRGQNVTFRCDPISEHNRLYWYRQTLGQGPEFLTYFQNEAQLEKSRLLSDRFSAERPKGSFSTLEIQRTEQGDSAMYLCASSLVLSPGTQYFGPGTRLLVL.

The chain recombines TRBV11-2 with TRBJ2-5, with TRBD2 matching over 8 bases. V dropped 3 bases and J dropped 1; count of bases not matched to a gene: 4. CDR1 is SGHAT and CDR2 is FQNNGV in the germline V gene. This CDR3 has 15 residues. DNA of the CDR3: TGTGCCAGCAGCTTTACGGGGGGGCGCCAAGAGACCCAGTACTTC. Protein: CASSFTGGRQETQYF.

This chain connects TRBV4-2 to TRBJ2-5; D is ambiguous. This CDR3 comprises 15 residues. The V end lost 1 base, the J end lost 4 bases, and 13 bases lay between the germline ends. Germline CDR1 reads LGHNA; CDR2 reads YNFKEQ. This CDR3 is CASSQVDLDGETQYF. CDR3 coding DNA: TGTGCCAGCAGCCAAGTCGACCTAGACGGAGAGACCCAGTACTTC.

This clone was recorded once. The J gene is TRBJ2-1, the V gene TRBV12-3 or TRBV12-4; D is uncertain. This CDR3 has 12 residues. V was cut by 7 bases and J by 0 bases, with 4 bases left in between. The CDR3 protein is CASTSSYNEQFF. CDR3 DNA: TGTGCCAGCACCAGCTCCTACAATGAGCAGTTCTTC.

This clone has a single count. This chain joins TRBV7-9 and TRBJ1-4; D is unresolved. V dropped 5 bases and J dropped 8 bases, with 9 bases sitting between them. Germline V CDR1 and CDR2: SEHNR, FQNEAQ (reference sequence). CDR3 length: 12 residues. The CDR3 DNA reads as TGTGCCAGCAGCCTGGACTGGGAAAAACTGTTTTTT. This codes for CASSLDWEKLFF.

In DNA, the CDR3 is TGTGCCAGCAGCGTAGCTTCGGAGATTCCTTTCTCTGGAAACACCATATATTTT. It codes for CASSVASEIPFSGNTIYF. This rearrangement joins TRBV9 to TRBJ1-3, with D unresolved. The CDR3 contains 18 residues. The germline CDR1 and CDR2 sequences are SGDLS and YYNGEE. Trimming stripped 0 bases from V and 0 bases from J, with 16 bases between.